A selection of T cell receptor beta chains follows, all from one sample in a study of blood T cells in healthy people across ages. MiXCR, applied by TCRdb to the 5' RACE reads, yields one record per CDR3 protein. The table includes about 290,000 distinct CDR3 sequences, roughly 26% detected once. Material for sequencing was blood. These receptors all stem from a woman in her 70s in good health. CDR3s leave out the opening cysteine and the closing phenylalanine or tryptophan. Fields, in order: V gene, clone size, J gene, CDR3 protein. Expanded clones get a size class; other rows say once, few or many, or leave the size out.

>TRBV7-9|few|TRBJ1-1
ASTLLENTEAF
>TRBV3-1|.|TRBJ1-1
ASSHPGTYEAF
>TRBV28|.|TRBJ2-5
ASNWGQETKY
>TRBV20-1|.|.
SARAGGGHEQY
>TRBV5-1|.|TRBJ2-7
ASSARTGAYEQY
>TRBV14|.|.
ASSRLGGSNEQF
>TRBV11-2|few|.
ASSFETAYNEQF
>TRBV7-2|.|TRBJ1-2
ASSTGTGVGYT
>TRBV20-1|few|TRBJ2-2
SAVTSGRGGGELF
>TRBV7-9|.|.
ASSSSSGARETQY
>TRBV11-3|.|TRBJ1-1
ASSEGQINTEAF
>TRBV7-6|many|TRBJ2-1
ASTERSSGVVSYNEQF
>TRBV29-1|many|TRBJ2-1
SVEVGLAGYNEQF
>TRBV6-6|.|TRBJ1-2
ASRDSHYGYT
>TRBV11-2|.|TRBJ1-1
ASSLDRKGEAF
>TRBV20-1|many|TRBJ2-7
SADDRDARGYEQY
>TRBV10-3|.|TRBJ1-4
AISSGGNEKLF
>TRBV6-5|few|TRBJ1-4
ASSRRVATNEKLF
>TRBV29-1|once|TRBJ1-4
SVRRANEKLF
>TRBV6-2/TRBV6-3|.|TRBJ2-2
ASSYSADTRTGELF
>TRBV7-2|few|TRBJ2-2
ASSSYSGNTGELF
>TRBV20-1|.|TRBJ2-1
SRILSGTSGGSYNEQF
>TRBV7-2|.|TRBJ2-7
ASSVETLPYVEQY
>TRBV29-1|many|TRBJ2-5
SVEGPSGETQY
>TRBV7-6|few|TRBJ1-4
ASSLLASGTGAEKLF
>TRBV12-3/TRBV12-4|few|TRBJ2-1
ASSLYGDTSSYNEQF
>TRBV20-1|.|TRBJ2-7
SGRKGSDSSYEQY
>TRBV27|.|TRBJ2-7
ASSDTSANSYEQY
>TRBV24-1|few|TRBJ2-3
ATSDSMPSGRSTDTQY